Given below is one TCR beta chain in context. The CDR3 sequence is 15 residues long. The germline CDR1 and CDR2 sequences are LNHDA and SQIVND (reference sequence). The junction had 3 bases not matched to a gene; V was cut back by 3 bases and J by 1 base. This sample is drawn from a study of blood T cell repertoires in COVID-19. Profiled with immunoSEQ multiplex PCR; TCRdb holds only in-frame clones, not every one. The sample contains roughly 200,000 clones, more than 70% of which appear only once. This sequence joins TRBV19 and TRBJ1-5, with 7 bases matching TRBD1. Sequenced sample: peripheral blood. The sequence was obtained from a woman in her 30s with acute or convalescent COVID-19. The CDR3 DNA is TGTGCCAGTAGTATGGGGACAGTCAGCAATCAGCCCCAGCATTTT. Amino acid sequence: CASSMGTVSNQPQHF.